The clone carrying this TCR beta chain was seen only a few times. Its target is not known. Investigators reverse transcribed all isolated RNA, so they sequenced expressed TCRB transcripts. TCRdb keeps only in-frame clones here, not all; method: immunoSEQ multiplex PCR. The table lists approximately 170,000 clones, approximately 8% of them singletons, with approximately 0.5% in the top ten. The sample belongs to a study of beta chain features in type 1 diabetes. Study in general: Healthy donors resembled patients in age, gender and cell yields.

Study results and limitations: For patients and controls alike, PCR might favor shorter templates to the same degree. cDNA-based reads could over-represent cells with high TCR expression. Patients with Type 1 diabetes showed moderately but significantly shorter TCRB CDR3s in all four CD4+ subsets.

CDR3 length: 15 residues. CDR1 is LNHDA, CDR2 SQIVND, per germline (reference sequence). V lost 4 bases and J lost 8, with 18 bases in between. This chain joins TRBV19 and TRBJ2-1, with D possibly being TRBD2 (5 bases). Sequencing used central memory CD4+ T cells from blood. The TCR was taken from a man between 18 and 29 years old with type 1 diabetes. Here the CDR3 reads CASSKEASLRDEQFF. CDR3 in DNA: TGTGCCAGTAGTAAGGAAGCGTCCTTGAGGGATGAGCAGTTCTTC. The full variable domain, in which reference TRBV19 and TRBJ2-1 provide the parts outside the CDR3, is DGGITQSPKYLFRKEGQNVTLSCEQNLNHDAMYWYRQDPGQGLRLIYYSQIVNDFQKGDIAEGYSVSREKKESFPLTVTSAQKNPTAFYLCASSKEASLRDEQFFGPGTRLTVL.